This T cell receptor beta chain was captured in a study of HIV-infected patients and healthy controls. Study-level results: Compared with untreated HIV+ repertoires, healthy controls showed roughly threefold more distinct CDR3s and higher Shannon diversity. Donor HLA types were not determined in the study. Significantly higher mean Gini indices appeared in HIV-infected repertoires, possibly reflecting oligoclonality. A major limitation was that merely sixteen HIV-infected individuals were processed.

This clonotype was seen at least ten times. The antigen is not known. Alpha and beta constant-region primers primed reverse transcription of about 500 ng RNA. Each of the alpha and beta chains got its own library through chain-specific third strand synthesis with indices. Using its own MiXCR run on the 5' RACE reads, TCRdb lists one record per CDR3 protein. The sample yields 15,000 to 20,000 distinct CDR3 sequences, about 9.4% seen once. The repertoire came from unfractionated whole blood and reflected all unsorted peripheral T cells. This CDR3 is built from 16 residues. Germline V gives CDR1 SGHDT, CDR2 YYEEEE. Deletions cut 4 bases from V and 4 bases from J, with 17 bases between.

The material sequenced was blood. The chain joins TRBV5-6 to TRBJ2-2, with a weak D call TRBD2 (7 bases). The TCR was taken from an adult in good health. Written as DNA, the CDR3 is TGTGCCAGCAGCGGGGGGGCTCAGGGAGTCACCGGGGAGCTGTTTTTT. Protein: CASSGGAQGVTGELFF.